This section outlines one T cell receptor (beta chain) sequence together with its context. Method: immunoSEQ multiplex PCR; TCRdb's copy keeps in-frame clones and lacks some. The table has about 190,000 clones, about 83% seen once. This specimen belongs to a study of blood T cell repertoires in COVID-19. Germline assignment: CDR1 MNHEY and CDR2 SMNVEV (reference sequence). The trim removed 5 bases at V and 8 bases at J, leaving 19 bases unmatched. CDR3 length equals 19 residues. The J gene is TRBJ2-2, the V gene TRBV27; 11 bases fit TRBD2. Sequenced sample: peripheral blood. This receptor was identified in a woman aged 70 to 79 with active or convalescent COVID-19. The CDR3 spells CASSRLLIAGGPVGGELFF. The CDR3 nucleotides are TGTGCCAGCAGTCGTCTGCTAATAGCGGGAGGGCCAGTGGGAGGGGAGCTGTTTTTT.